These 2 T cell receptor beta chains were all obtained from the same sample, sequenced in a study of Ad26.COV2.S vaccination and SARS-CoV-2 variants. Treatment noted: 15 to 20 received Ad26.COV2.S at low or high dose, single or two shots; five or six received placebo; per-sample allocation not given. The investigators took samples on day 63 after the first vaccine or placebo injection. TCRdb keeps only in-frame clones here, not all; method: immunoSEQ multiplex PCR. This sample yields about 420,000 clones, of which roughly 90% are seen a single time; about 3.5% belongs to the top ten. This specimen was peripheral blood, taken in a trial of Ad26.COV2.S vaccine versus placebo. The receptor source for this set is a person aged 18-60 years who received the Ad26.COV2.S COVID-19 vaccine or a placebo.

This chain connects TRBV12-5 to TRBJ2-3; 9 bases map to TRBD1. The CDR3 has 14 amino acids. Trimming at V came to 5 bases and at J to 5 bases, leaving 5 bases not matched to a gene. Germline assignment: CDR1 LGHNT and CDR2 FRNRAP. The chain's CDR3 is CASGAGQGGDTQYF. As DNA, the CDR3 is TGTGCTAGTGGTGCGGGACAGGGAGGAGATACGCAGTATTTT.

The chain links TRBV30 to TRBJ1-1; maybe TRBD1 (5 bases). In germline, CDR1 is GTSNPN, CDR2 SVGIG (reference sequence). Deletions cut 8 bases from V and 6 bases from J, with 13 bases between. The CDR3 loop spans 11 amino acids. In DNA form, the CDR3 reads TGTGCCCCCCCCGGGGGGGCTGAAGCTTTCTTT. This sequence encodes CAPPGGAEAFF.